The present T cell receptor beta chain was sequenced within a study of blood T cell repertoires in COVID-19. In the study overall: Researchers got acute and convalescent COVID-19 samples from the United States, Italy and Spain.

Study processing details: Nucleated cell number was recorded as an estimate derived from reference gene primer amplification. TCRdb's copy holds only in-frame clones and misses some; the assay was immunoSEQ multiplex PCR. V and J calls and clone size are copied from that table; D and trimming were computed from the DNA. The sample includes roughly 70,000 clones, about 88% of them seen just once. The sequenced material came from peripheral blood. This receptor was obtained from a man in his sixties or seventies with active COVID-19.

Written as DNA, the CDR3 is TGTGCCAGCAGCTGGAACCCCGGGACAGCTTTCTCCTACGAGCAGTACTTC. Translating gives CASSWNPGTAFSYEQYF. V is TRBV6-2 or TRBV6-3 and J is TRBJ2-7; TRBD1 agrees at 7 bases. CDR3 length: 17 residues. Germline lookup yields CDR1 MNHEY and CDR2 SVGEGT. The J segment lost 0 bases and the V segment lost 6 bases, leaving 14 bases of the junction unmatched.